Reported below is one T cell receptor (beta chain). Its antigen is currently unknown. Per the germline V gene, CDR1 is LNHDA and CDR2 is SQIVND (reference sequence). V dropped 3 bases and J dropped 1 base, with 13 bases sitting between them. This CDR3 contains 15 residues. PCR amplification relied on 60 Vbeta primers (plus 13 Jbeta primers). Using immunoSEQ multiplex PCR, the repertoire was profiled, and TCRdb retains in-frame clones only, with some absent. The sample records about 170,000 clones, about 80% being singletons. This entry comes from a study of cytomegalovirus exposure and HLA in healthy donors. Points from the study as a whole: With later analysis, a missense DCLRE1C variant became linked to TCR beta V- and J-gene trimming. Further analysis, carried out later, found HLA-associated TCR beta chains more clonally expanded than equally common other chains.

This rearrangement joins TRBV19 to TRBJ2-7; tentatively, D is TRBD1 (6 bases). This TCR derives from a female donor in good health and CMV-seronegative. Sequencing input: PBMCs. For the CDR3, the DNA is TGTGCCAGTAGTATGCCTACAGGGTCGTCCTACGAGCAGTACTTC. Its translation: CASSMPTGSSYEQYF.